This T cell receptor beta chain stems from a study of CD8+ T cells in alopecia areata. Study details: Tofacitinib treatment spanned 6 to 18 months, with 6 months off drug afterward.

Study outcomes and limitations: Scalp and blood samples kept many expanded lesional clones throughout tofacitinib.

Following RNA extraction, reverse transcription yielded cDNA that acted as the sequencing template. TCRdb's copy holds only in-frame clones and misses some; the assay was immunoSEQ multiplex PCR. The table includes about 64,000 clones, roughly 46% detected once. Treatment noted: oral pan-JAK inhibitor, 5-10 mg twice daily. V was trimmed by 11 bases and J by 0 bases, leaving 11 bases between them. CDR3 length: 13 residues. Germline V gives CDR1 ENHRY, CDR2 SYGVKD. Concerning this clone: Its matching antigen is unknown.

The sequencing used CD8+ T cells sorted from blood, collected around week 36, from a patient treated with tofacitinib. This sequence was found in a human donor with alopecia areata. V usage is TRBV10-3 and J usage is TRBJ2-1; D call uncertain. The CDR3 DNA reads TGTGCCGCCGGGCGGAGCTCCTACAATGAGCAGTTCTTC. It encodes CAAGRSSYNEQFF.